Shown below are 21 T cell receptor beta chains from a single sample sequenced in a study of T cell responses to AZD1222 COVID-19 vaccine. This table comes from immunoSEQ multiplex PCR, and its TCRdb copy is limited to in-frame clones, with some not included. Of tens of thousands of clones listed, approximately 89% were seen once; the top ten hold over 2%. This specimen consisted of peripheral blood, obtained on day 0 of AZD1222 vaccination. Source of these receptors: an adult in good health.

The rearrangement links TRBV19 to TRBJ2-3; 7 nucleotides match TRBD2. Per the germline V gene, CDR1 is LNHDA and CDR2 is SQIVND (reference sequence). This CDR3 is built from 15 residues. With V trimmed by 4 bases and J by 7 bases, 11 bases remained unmatched. The CDR3 sequence is CASSRGGTAANTQYF. Here the CDR3 DNA reads TGTGCCAGTAGTAGGGGGGGGACGGCCGCTAATACGCAGTATTTT.

The genes are TRBV6-5 and TRBJ2-7; 7 positions match TRBD2. Germline trimming cut 6 bases from V and 3 bases from J; bases unmatched to any gene: 8. The CDR3 is 14 amino acids. Per germline, CDR1 MNHEY and CDR2 SVGAGI. The CDR3 nucleotides read TGTGCCAGCAGCCCAGTGGCGGGAGTCTACGAGCAGTACTTC. This translates into CASSPVAGVYEQYF.

V gene TRBV7-9 combines with J gene TRBJ1-1; D ambiguous. The V and J ends lost 2 bases and 4 bases respectively, with 11 bases between them. The germline V gene has CDR1 SEHNR and CDR2 FQNEAQ (reference sequence). The CDR3 runs 14 residues. CDR3 bases: TGTGCCAGCAGCTTATTAACTTACAGCACTGAAGCTTTCTTT. This translates into CASSLLTYSTEAFF.

This clone has a handful of counts. Its ends do not fully match the called genes, so a read error is possible. V is TRBV4-3 and J is TRBJ1-1, with 7 bases lining up with TRBD1. The CDR3 length is 15 residues. The germline V gene encodes CDR1 LGHNA and CDR2 YSLEER. The CDR3 region has the DNA TGCGCCAGCAGCCAAGATTGGGGGAGGGGACAGATCGGGTCATTT. The encoded protein is CASSQDWGRGQIGSF.

The J gene is TRBJ2-1, the V gene TRBV5-6; D might be TRBD2 (5 bases). Trimming stripped 0 bases from V and 0 bases from J, with 7 bases between. Germline assignment: CDR1 SGHDT and CDR2 YYEEEE. This CDR3 is 15 amino acids long. CDR3 bases: TGTGCCAGCAGCTTGGGAGGGTTCTCCTACAATGAGCAGTTCTTC. Translation gives CASSLGGFSYNEQFF.

The chain couples TRBV5-1 to TRBJ1-1, with D unresolved. Trimming pared 4 bases from V and 1 base from J, leaving 14 bases between. The length of the CDR3 is 15 residues. Germline V gene data show CDR1 as SGHRS and CDR2 as YFSETQ. CDR3 in DNA: TGCGCCAGCAGCAATACAGCTGGCGGGAACACTGAAGCTTTCTTT. Protein product: CASSNTAGGNTEAFF. Complete variable domain (other parts from reference TRBV5-1 and TRBJ1-1): KAGVTQTPRYLIKTRGQQVTLSCSPISGHRSVSWYQQTPGQGLQFLFEYFSETQRNKGNFPGRFSGRQFSNSRSEMNVSTLELGDSALYLCASSNTAGGNTEAFFGQGTRLTVV.

V gene TRBV7-2 combines with J gene TRBJ2-1; TRBD2 matches at 7 bases. CDR1 is SGHTA, CDR2 FQGNSA, per germline. The trim removed 5 bases at V and 7 bases at J, leaving 11 bases unmatched. CDR3 length: 15 residues. The CDR3 region has the DNA TGTGCCAGCAGCCCCCGGGCGGGAGCTGGGAATGAGCAGTTCTTC. Translating it yields CASSPRAGAGNEQFF. Based on the CDR3 plus reference TRBV7-2 and TRBJ2-1, the full variable domain is GAGVSQSPSNKVTEKGKDVELRCDPISGHTALYWYRQSLGQGLEFLIYFQGNSAPDKSGLPSDRFSAERTGGSVSTLTIQRTQQEDSAVYLCASSPRAGAGNEQFFGPGTRLTVL.

The chain uses TRBV12-3 or TRBV12-4 and TRBJ1-2; perhaps TRBD1 as D (6 bases). The CDR3 sequence is 12 residues long. With 7 bases removed from V and 7 bases from J, the gap between germline ends came to 13 bases. The CDR3 DNA reads TGTGCCAGCACCCGGGGGGCATCTGGCTACACCTTC. Its protein product is CASTRGASGYTF.

CDR3 bases: TGTGCCAGCTCTCTTCGACAGAATAGCAATCAGCCCCAGCATTTT. Translation: CASSLRQNSNQPQHF. The chain carries TRBV18 and TRBJ1-5; a possible D gene is TRBD1 (5 bases). CDR3 length: 15 residues. With 6 bases removed from V and 0 bases from J, the gap between germline ends came to 12 bases. In germline, CDR1 is KGHSH, CDR2 LQKENI.

V is TRBV2 and J is TRBJ2-7; TRBD1 matches 9 bases. CDR1 is SNHLY and CDR2 is FYNNEI in the germline V gene. With 5 bases clipped from V and 0 bases from J, the junction kept 8 bases outside the gene matches. The CDR3 contains 16 residues. Here the CDR3 DNA reads TGTGCCAGCAGTCCCGTAGACAGGGGGAGCTCCTACGAGCAGTACTTC. Translation: CASSPVDRGSSYEQYF.

This sequence joins TRBV11-3 and TRBJ2-1; D possibly corresponds to TRBD2 (6 bases). This CDR3 has 13 amino acids. The V and J ends lost 3 bases and 8 bases respectively, with 11 bases between them. Germline V lookup: CDR1 SGHNT, CDR2 YENEEA. CDR3 sequence (DNA): TGTGCCAGCAGCTTGGACGGGGGTGATGAGCAGTTCTTC. It specifies CASSLDGGDEQFF. The full variable domain, completed using reference TRBV11-3 and TRBJ2-1, is EAGVVQSPRYKIIEKKQPVAFWCNPISGHNTLYWYLQNLGQGPELLIRYENEEAVDDSQLPKDRFSAERLKGVDSTLKIQPAELGDSAVYLCASSLDGGDEQFFGPGTRLTVL.

The V and J genes are TRBV30 and TRBJ2-5; D gene ambiguous. Germline V lookup: CDR1 GTSNPN, CDR2 SVGIG (reference sequence). The V end lost 0 bases, the J end lost 1 base, and 12 bases lay between the germline ends. CDR3 length: 15 residues. The CDR3 DNA is TGTGCCTGGAGTGTACTGGGCGGCCCCCAAGAGACCCAGTACTTC. It encodes CAWSVLGGPQETQYF.

This clone was seen a single time. This chain uses TRBV28 with TRBJ1-5; no reliable D call. The germline V and J ends were trimmed by 6 bases and 4 bases, with 13 bases remaining between them. This CDR3 is 14 amino acids long. Per germline, CDR1 MDHEN and CDR2 SYDVKM. DNA for the CDR3: TGTGCCAGCAGCTCTATGGGTAGAAATCAGCCCCAGCATTTT. Its protein product is CASSSMGRNQPQHF.

The CDR3 region has the DNA TGCGCCAGCAGCCAAGATGCGAGGTACGAGCAGTACTTC. Protein product: CASSQDARYEQYF. V and J are TRBV4-3 and TRBJ2-7; the D is unclear. The CDR3 spans 13 residues. Germline V gene sequence: CDR1 LGHNA, CDR2 YSLEER. Trimming left V 0 bases short and J 4 bases short, with 7 bases between.

The chain is built from TRBV5-5 and TRBJ1-5; the D gene is possibly TRBD1 (6 bases). The V end was cut by 0 bases, the J end by 5 bases, with 9 bases between. The CDR3 has 14 amino acids. CDR1 and CDR2 (germline): SGHKS, YYEKEE (reference sequence). Written as DNA, the CDR3 is TGTGCCAGCAGCTTGGGGGGGCTGGATCAGCCCCAGCATTTT. Its protein product is CASSLGGLDQPQHF.

This chain joins TRBV28 and TRBJ1-4, with a weak D call TRBD1 (5 bases). From germline, CDR1 is MDHEN and CDR2 SYDVKM. Trimming removed 2 bases at V and 2 bases at J, with 15 bases between. The CDR3 consists of 17 residues. The CDR3 DNA sequence: TGTGCCAGCAGTTTAGAGGGGAGGGGATATACTAATGAAAAACTGTTTTTT. This codes for CASSLEGRGYTNEKLFF.

The chain joins TRBV3-1 (or the pseudogene TRBV3-2) to TRBJ2-1, with D possibly TRBD2 on 6 matching bases. CDR3 length equals 17 residues. CDR1 is LGHDT, CDR2 YNNKEL, per germline (reference sequence). Trimming removed 0 bases from V and 7 bases from J, with 19 bases in between. The DNA of the CDR3 is TGTGCCAGCAGCCAAGAGCGTTTGCGGGGTTGGGGGAATGAGCAGTTCTTC. It is translated as CASSQERLRGWGNEQFF.

The V and J genes are TRBV5-5 and TRBJ2-5, with D perhaps matching TRBD2 (6 bases). With 0 bases removed from V and 4 bases from J, the gap between germline ends came to 7 bases. The V gene's germline CDR1 is SGHKS and CDR2 YYEKEE (reference sequence). The CDR3 runs 13 residues. CDR3 amino acids: CASSLVGRETQYF. The CDR3 nucleotides are TGTGCCAGCAGCTTGGTCGGGAGAGAGACCCAGTACTTC.

CDR3 protein: CASSPGTGGGYEQYF. Written as DNA, the CDR3 is TGTGCCAGCAGCCCCGGGACAGGGGGCGGCTACGAGCAGTACTTC. The rearrangement uses TRBV3-1 (or the pseudogene TRBV3-2) and TRBJ2-7; 12 bases map to TRBD1. Germline-derived CDR1 and CDR2 are LGHDT and YNNKEL (reference sequence). The V and J ends lost 4 bases and 3 bases, in that order; junction bases with no gene match: 4. The CDR3 is 15 residues long.

This sequence joins TRBV14 and TRBJ2-4, with D tentatively TRBD1 or TRBD2 (6 bases each). This CDR3 is 18 amino acids long. CDR1 and CDR2 (germline): SGHDN, FVKESK. The germline V and J ends were trimmed by 0 bases and 1 base, with 16 bases remaining between them. CDR3 DNA: TGTGCCAGCAGCCAAGATTCGGGGGCGGAGGGGGCCAAAAACATTCAGTACTTC. Amino acid sequence: CASSQDSGAEGAKNIQYF.

This chain uses TRBV3-1 (or the pseudogene TRBV3-2) with TRBJ1-2; D is perhaps TRBD1 (5 bases). This CDR3 contains 12 residues. CDR1 is LGHDT and CDR2 is YNNKEL in the germline V gene (reference sequence). Between the trimmed V and J ends, which lost 3 bases and 6 bases, there was a span of 8 bases. The CDR3 DNA reads TGTGCCAGCAGCCATGGGGGAGATGGCTACACCTTC. Encoded protein: CASSHGGDGYTF.